The next 5 T cell receptor beta chains were all read from a single sample in a study of cytomegalovirus exposure and HLA in healthy donors. The data were produced by immunoSEQ multiplex PCR, yet TCRdb's version contains in-frame clones alone and is incomplete. The sample records 100,000 or so clones, 85% being singletons. Source material: PBMCs. The receptors stem from a man aged 18 to 35 in good health and CMV-seropositive.

Here the CDR3 reads CASSGLGGALGNTEAFF. The CDR3 region has the DNA TGTGCCAGCTCCGGACTCGGGGGGGCTTTGGGGAACACTGAAGCTTTCTTT. The V call is TRBV11-2, the J call TRBJ1-1; perhaps TRBD1 as D (6 bases). Germline V CDR1 and CDR2: SGHAT, FQNNGV. This CDR3 spans 17 amino acids. With 8 bases removed from V and 1 base from J, the gap between germline ends came to 23 bases.

This rearrangement joins TRBV5-5 to TRBJ2-4; tentatively, D is TRBD1 (6 bases). This CDR3 region has 14 residues. Looked up from germline, CDR1 is SGHKS and CDR2 is YYEKEE (reference sequence). The V end was cut by 4 bases, the J end by 7 bases, with 15 bases between. The CDR3 sequence: CASSAGQPLNIQYF. CDR3 sequence (DNA): TGTGCCAGCAGCGCCGGACAGCCTTTGAACATTCAGTACTTC.

CDR3 sequence: CASSLDGQATGELFF. The CDR3 DNA sequence: TGTGCCAGCAGCTTGGACGGACAAGCCACCGGGGAGCTGTTTTTT. V is TRBV11-3 and J is TRBJ2-2, with D possibly TRBD1 on 5 matching bases. From germline, CDR1 is SGHNT and CDR2 YENEEA. The V and J ends lost 3 bases and 4 bases respectively, with 12 bases between them. CDR3 length: 15 amino acids.

The gene calls are TRBV7-9 and TRBJ1-1; 9 bases are shared with TRBD1. This CDR3 has 14 amino acids. The V gene's germline CDR1 is SEHNR and CDR2 FQNEAQ (reference sequence). The V and J ends lost 4 bases and 4 bases, in that order; junction bases with no gene match: 4. The CDR3 nucleotides read TGTGCCAGCAGCTCCAAGACAGGGGGCACTGAAGCTTTCTTT. It codes for CASSSKTGGTEAFF.

V usage is TRBV5-1 and J usage is TRBJ2-7; TRBD2 agrees at 7 bases. The V and J ends lost 0 bases and 3 bases, in that order; junction bases with no gene match: 6. The germline V gene encodes CDR1 SGHRS and CDR2 YFSETQ. The CDR3 is made up of 15 amino acids. DNA of the CDR3: TGCGCCAGCAGCTTGGATGGGACTAACATCTACGAGCAGTACTTC. As protein: CASSLDGTNIYEQYF.